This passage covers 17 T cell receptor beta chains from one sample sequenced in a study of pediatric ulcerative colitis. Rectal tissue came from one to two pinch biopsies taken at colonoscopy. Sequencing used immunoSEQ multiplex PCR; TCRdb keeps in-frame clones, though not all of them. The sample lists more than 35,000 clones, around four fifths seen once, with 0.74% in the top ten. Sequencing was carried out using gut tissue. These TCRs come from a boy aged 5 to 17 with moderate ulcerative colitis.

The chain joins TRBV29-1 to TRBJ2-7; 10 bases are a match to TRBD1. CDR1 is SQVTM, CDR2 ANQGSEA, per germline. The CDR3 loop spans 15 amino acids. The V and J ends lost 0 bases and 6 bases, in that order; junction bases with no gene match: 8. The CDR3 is CSVEEPGQGIGEQYF. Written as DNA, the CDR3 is TGCAGCGTTGAAGAACCGGGACAGGGGATCGGCGAGCAGTACTTC.

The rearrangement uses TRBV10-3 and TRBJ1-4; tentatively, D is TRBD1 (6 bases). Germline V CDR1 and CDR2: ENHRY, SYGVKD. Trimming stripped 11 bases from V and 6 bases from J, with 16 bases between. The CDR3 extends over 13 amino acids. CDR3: CASNGTPDEKLFF. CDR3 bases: TGTGCCTCAAACGGGACACCAGATGAAAAACTGTTTTTT.

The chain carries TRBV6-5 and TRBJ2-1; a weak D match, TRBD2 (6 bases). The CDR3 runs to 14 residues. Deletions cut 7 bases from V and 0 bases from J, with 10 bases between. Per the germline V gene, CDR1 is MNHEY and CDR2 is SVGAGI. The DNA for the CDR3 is TGTGCCAGCACCCGGGGGAGCTCCTACAATGAGCAGTTCTTC. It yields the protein CASTRGSSYNEQFF.

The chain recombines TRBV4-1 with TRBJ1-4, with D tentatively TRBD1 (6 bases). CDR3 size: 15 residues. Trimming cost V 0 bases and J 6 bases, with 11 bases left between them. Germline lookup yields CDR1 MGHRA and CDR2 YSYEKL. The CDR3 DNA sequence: TGCGCCAGCAGCCAAGAAGGGGGGAGGGATGAAAAACTGTTTTTT. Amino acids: CASSQEGGRDEKLFF.

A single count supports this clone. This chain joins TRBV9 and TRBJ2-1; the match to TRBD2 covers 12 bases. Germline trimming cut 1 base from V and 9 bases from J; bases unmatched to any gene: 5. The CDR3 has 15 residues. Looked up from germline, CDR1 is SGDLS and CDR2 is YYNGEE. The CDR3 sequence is CASSVLAGGRGEQFF. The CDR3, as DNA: TGTGCCAGCAGCGTACTAGCGGGGGGGCGTGGTGAGCAGTTCTTC. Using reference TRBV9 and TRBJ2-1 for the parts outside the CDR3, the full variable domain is DSGVTQTPKHLITATGQRVTLRCSPRSGDLSVYWYQQSLDQGLQFLIQYYNGEERAKGNILERFSAQQFPDLHSELNLSSLELGDSALYFCASSVLAGGRGEQFFGPGTRLTVL.

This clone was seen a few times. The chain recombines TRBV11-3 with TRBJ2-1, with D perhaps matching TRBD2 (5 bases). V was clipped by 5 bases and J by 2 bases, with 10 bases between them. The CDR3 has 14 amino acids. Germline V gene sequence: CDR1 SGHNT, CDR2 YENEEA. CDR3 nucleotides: TGTGCCAGCAGCCGAATCGGGGCCTACAATGAGCAGTTCTTC. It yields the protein CASSRIGAYNEQFF.

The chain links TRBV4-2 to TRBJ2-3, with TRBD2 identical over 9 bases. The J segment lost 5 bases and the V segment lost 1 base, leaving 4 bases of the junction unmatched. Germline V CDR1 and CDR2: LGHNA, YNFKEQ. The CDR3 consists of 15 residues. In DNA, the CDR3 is TGTGCCAGCAGCCAAGCTAGCGGGGATGTAGATACGCAGTATTTT. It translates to CASSQASGDVDTQYF.

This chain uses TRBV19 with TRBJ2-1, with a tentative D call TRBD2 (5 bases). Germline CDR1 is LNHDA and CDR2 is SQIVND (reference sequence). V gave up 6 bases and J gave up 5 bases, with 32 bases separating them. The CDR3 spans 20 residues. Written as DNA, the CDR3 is TGTGCCAGTAGGGATAAGCCTGGCGTCGGCCAGCGGACTTACCACAATGAGCAGTTCTTC. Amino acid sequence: CASRDKPGVGQRTYHNEQFF.

CDR3 sequence: CASSRQHATGELFF. The CDR3 DNA follows: TGTGCCAGCTCAAGGCAGCACGCCACCGGGGAGCTGTTTTTT. V is TRBV7-6 and J is TRBJ2-2, with D uncertain. The germline gives CDR1 SGHVS, CDR2 FNYEAQ. Trimming removed 8 bases from V and 4 bases from J, with 14 bases in between. This CDR3 spans 14 amino acids.

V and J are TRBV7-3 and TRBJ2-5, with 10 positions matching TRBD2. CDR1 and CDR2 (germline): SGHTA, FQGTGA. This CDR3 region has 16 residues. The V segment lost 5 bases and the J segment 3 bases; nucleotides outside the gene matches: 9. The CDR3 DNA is TGTGCCAGCAGCCCGAGGACTAGCGGTCTAAAAGAGACCCAGTACTTC. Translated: CASSPRTSGLKETQYF.

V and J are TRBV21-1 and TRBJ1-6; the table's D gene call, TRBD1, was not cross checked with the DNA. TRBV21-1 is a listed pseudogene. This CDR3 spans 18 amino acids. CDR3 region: CASNKGGGWGPWNSPLHF. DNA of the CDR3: TGTGCCAGCAACAAAGGAGGGGGATGGGGGCCGTGGAATTCACCCCTCCACTTT.

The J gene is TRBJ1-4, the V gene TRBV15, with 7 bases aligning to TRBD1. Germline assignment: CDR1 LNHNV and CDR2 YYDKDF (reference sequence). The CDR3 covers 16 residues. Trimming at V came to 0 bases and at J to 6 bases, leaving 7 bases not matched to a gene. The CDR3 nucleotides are TGTGCCACCAGCAGAGAAACCGGCAGGGGGGATGAAAAACTGTTTTTT. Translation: CATSRETGRGDEKLFF. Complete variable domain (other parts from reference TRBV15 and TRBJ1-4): DAMVIQNPRYQVTQFGKPVTLSCSQTLNHNVMYWYQQKSSQAPKLLFHYYDKDFNNEADTPDNFQSRRPNTSFCFLDIRSPGLGDTAMYLCATSRETGRGDEKLFFGSGTQLSVL.

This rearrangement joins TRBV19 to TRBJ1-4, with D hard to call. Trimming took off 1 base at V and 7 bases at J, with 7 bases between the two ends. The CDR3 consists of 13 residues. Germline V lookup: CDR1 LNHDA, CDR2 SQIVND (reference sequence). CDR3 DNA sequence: TGTGCCAGTAGTATAGGGTTGGGTGAAAAACTGTTTTTT. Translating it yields CASSIGLGEKLFF. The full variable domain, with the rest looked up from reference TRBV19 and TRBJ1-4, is DGGITQSPKYLFRKEGQNVTLSCEQNLNHDAMYWYRQDPGQGLRLIYYSQIVNDFQKGDIAEGYSVSREKKESFPLTVTSAQKNPTAFYLCASSIGLGEKLFFGSGTQLSVL.

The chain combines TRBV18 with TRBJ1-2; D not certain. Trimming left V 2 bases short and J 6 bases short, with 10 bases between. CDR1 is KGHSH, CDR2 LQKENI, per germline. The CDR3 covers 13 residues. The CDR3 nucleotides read TGTGCCAGCTCACCAAGGCAGGCTGATGGCTACACCTTC. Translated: CASSPRQADGYTF.

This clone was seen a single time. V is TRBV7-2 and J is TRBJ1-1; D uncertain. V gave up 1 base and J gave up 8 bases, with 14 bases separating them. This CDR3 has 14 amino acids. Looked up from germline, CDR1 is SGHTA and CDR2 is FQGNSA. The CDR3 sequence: CASSLGGGRVEAFF. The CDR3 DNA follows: TGTGCCAGCAGCTTAGGTGGAGGGAGAGTCGAAGCTTTCTTT.

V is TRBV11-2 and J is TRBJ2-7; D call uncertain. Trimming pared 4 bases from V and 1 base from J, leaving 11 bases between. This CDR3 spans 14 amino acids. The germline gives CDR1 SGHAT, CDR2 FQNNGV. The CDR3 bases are TGTGCCAGCAGCTCCAATACCCTATCCTACGAGCAGTACTTC. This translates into CASSSNTLSYEQYF.

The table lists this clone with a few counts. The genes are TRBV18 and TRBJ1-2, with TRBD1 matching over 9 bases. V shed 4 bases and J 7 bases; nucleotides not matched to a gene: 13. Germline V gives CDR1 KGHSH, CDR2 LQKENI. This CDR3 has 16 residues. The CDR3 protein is CASSHRDRVGDRGYTF. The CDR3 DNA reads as TGTGCCAGCTCACACCGGGACAGGGTTGGCGATCGTGGCTACACCTTC.